The T cell receptor (beta chain) described here comes from a study of cytomegalovirus exposure and HLA in healthy donors. Study results and limitations: The classifier was said to identify cytomegalovirus status with high specificity and sensitivity.

The V and J ends lost 4 bases and 6 bases respectively, with 14 bases between them. The germline V gene has CDR1 SGHRS and CDR2 YFSETQ. There are 15 residues in the CDR3. PCR used 60 Vbeta primers and 13 Jbeta primers. Profiling relied on immunoSEQ multiplex PCR, and the TCRdb table lists in-frame clones only, not all of them. The table lists about 85,000 clones, 50% to 75% of them singletons. This clone has only a few counts. Its antigen is unknown. The chain carries TRBV5-1 and TRBJ2-6; tentative D call: TRBD1 (5 bases). This clonotype originated in a man aged 30 to 45 in good health and CMV-seronegative. The sample consisted of PBMCs. CDR3 DNA: TGCGCCAGCAGCCAAGGGGCCGGGTTGGCCAACGTCCTGACTTTC. This encodes CASSQGAGLANVLTF.